One sample yielded the 29 T cell receptor beta chains listed below, sequenced in a study of T cell responses to AZD1222 COVID-19 vaccine. Data came from immunoSEQ multiplex PCR; TCRdb stores just in-frame clones and leaves some out. The table records about 180,000 clones, approximately 94% of them present only once. The sequencing here drew on peripheral blood, taken 28 days after the second AZD1222 dose. These receptor sequences come from an adult who received the AZD1222 COVID-19 vaccine.

This rearrangement joins TRBV11-3 to TRBJ1-1; 9 nucleotides line up with TRBD1. V lost 5 bases, J lost 6 bases, and 10 bases stayed unmatched. The CDR3 covers 15 residues. Germline V gives CDR1 SGHNT, CDR2 YENEEA. The CDR3 here is CASSPRTGEHAEAFF. The CDR3, as DNA: TGTGCCAGCAGCCCGAGGACAGGGGAGCACGCTGAAGCTTTCTTT.

The CDR3 DNA is TGTGCCAGCAGTCCCCTGACAGGGGCCTACGAGCAGTACTTC. Residues: CASSPLTGAYEQYF. The chain is built from TRBV27 and TRBJ2-7; 8 bases are shared with TRBD1. J was trimmed by 2 bases and V by 5 bases; bases with no gene match: 5. This CDR3 region has 14 residues. The germline CDR1 and CDR2 sequences are MNHEY and SMNVEV (reference sequence).

CDR3 in amino acids: CASSLNSGSNTGELFF. Written as DNA, the CDR3 is TGTGCCAGCAGCTTAAATAGCGGGAGTAACACCGGGGAGCTGTTTTTT. The chain carries TRBV11-3 and TRBJ2-2, with 9 bases fitting TRBD2. The germline V gene encodes CDR1 SGHNT and CDR2 YENEEA. The junction had 3 bases not matched to a gene; V was cut back by 2 bases and J by 2 bases. There are 16 residues in the CDR3.

V is TRBV7-2 and J is TRBJ1-1; TRBD1 matches at 10 bases. Germline CDR1 is SGHTA and CDR2 is FQGNSA. The ends lost 5 bases at V and 2 bases at J; junction bases unmatched: 5. The CDR3 runs to 15 residues. The CDR3 loop is CASSPDRGHNTEAFF. Written as DNA, the CDR3 is TGTGCCAGCAGCCCAGACAGGGGGCACAACACTGAAGCTTTCTTT.

This clone was seen only a few times. The chain joins TRBV7-2 to TRBJ1-2; D is unresolved. Trimming removed 4 bases at V and 2 bases at J, with 17 bases between. The germline V gene encodes CDR1 SGHTA and CDR2 FQGNSA. This CDR3 region has 16 residues. This CDR3 reads CASSWGGSGFNYGYTF. The DNA for the CDR3 is TGTGCCAGCAGCTGGGGAGGGTCGGGTTTCAACTATGGCTACACCTTC.

This CDR3 reads CASSESLTISGANVLTF. The CDR3 DNA reads as TGTGCCAGCAGTGAATCTCTAACTATTTCTGGGGCCAACGTCCTGACTTTC. The chain is built from TRBV6-4 and TRBJ2-6; D not certain. Trimming stripped 3 bases from V and 1 base from J, with 13 bases between. The CDR3 totals 17 residues. CDR1 MRHNA and CDR2 SNTAGT come from the germline V gene.

This chain links TRBV6-2 or TRBV6-3 with TRBJ2-3, with no clear D. The germline CDR1 and CDR2 sequences are MNHEY and SVGEGT. The CDR3 spans 14 residues. V was cut by 6 bases and J by 0 bases, with 10 bases left in between. Here the CDR3 reads CASSLSSSTDTQYF. The CDR3 DNA reads as TGTGCCAGCAGCCTTAGTTCTAGCACAGATACGCAGTATTTT.

The genes are TRBV12-5 and TRBJ1-2, with 8 bases identical to TRBD1. The V and J ends lost 6 bases and 3 bases, in that order; junction bases with no gene match: 6. This CDR3 region has 14 residues. The germline V gene has CDR1 LGHNT and CDR2 FRNRAP. The CDR3 coding sequence is TGTGCTAGTGGGGCCGGGACAGGACACTATGGCTACACCTTC. Its translation: CASGAGTGHYGYTF.

CDR3 bases: TGTGCCAGCAGCGCGACAGGGGGCGCGGTCGGGTACACCTTC. It specifies CASSATGGAVGYTF. The chain uses TRBV9 and TRBJ1-2, with 10 positions matching TRBD1. J was trimmed by 11 bases and V by 3 bases; bases with no gene match: 10. The CDR3 spans 14 residues. CDR1 is SGDLS, CDR2 YYNGEE, per germline.

J is TRBJ2-1 and V is TRBV3-1 (or the pseudogene TRBV3-2); no definite D call. The CDR3 has 12 residues. The V and J ends lost 0 bases and 7 bases respectively, with 4 bases between them. CDR1 is LGHDT and CDR2 is YNNKEL in the germline V gene (reference sequence). In DNA form, the CDR3 reads TGTGCCAGCAGCCAAGATTGGAATGAGCAGTTCTTC. Translating gives CASSQDWNEQFF.

This chain joins TRBV25-1 and TRBJ2-5; D is unresolved. The CDR3 is 13 amino acids. V was cut by 7 bases and J by 5 bases, with 14 bases left in between. Germline lookup yields CDR1 MGHDK and CDR2 SYGVNS. The CDR3 sequence is CASTRTLGETQYF. In DNA, the CDR3 is TGTGCCAGCACCCGCACCCTGGGGGAGACCCAGTACTTC.

The chain is built from TRBV27 and TRBJ1-1, with 7 bases aligning to TRBD1. The CDR3 has 14 residues. V lost 7 bases to trimming and J lost 4 bases; unmatched junction nucleotides: 9. The germline V gene encodes CDR1 MNHEY and CDR2 SMNVEV (reference sequence). The CDR3 here is CASNTGSGGTEAFF. In nucleotides, the CDR3 is TGTGCCAGCAATACAGGATCAGGGGGCACTGAAGCTTTCTTT.

This clone has just one count. The rearrangement links TRBV19 to TRBJ1-1; TRBD1 matches at 9 bases. This CDR3 comprises 20 residues. After removal of 6 bases from V and 3 bases from J, the junction contained 23 bases not matched to a gene. Germline V gene data show CDR1 as LNHDA and CDR2 as SQIVND (reference sequence). DNA for the CDR3: TGTGCCAGTAGAATAAGGGACCTTTACAGGGGGCGCATCCCGGACACTGAAGCTTTCTTT. It translates to CASRIRDLYRGRIPDTEAFF.

This clone was counted a few times. The chain employs TRBV6-2 or TRBV6-3 and TRBJ2-2, with TRBD2 identical over 14 bases. The germline CDR1 and CDR2 sequences are MNHEY and SVGEGT. Trimming removed 0 bases from V and 3 bases from J; junction bases left unmatched: 6. This CDR3 spans 19 amino acids. In DNA, the CDR3 is TGTGCCAGCAGTTACTCGGCGACTAGCGGGGGGGTCTACACCGGGGAGCTGTTTTTT. Translation: CASSYSATSGGVYTGELFF.

CDR3 nucleotide sequence: TGTGCCAGTAGTCCCAACCCCCCCGGGTTTCAGCCCCAGCATTTT. Amino acids: CASSPNPPGFQPQHF. The chain combines TRBV19 with TRBJ1-5, with D hard to call. Trimming removed 5 bases at V and 6 bases at J, with 17 bases between. This CDR3 contains 15 residues. CDR1 is LNHDA, CDR2 SQIVND, per germline (reference sequence).

CDR3 bases: TGCAGCGTTGAACCGGGGGTGGACGGCTACACCTTC. Its translation: CSVEPGVDGYTF. The chain joins TRBV29-1 to TRBJ1-2; D may be TRBD1 (5 bases). Germline V CDR1 and CDR2: SQVTM, ANQGSEA. The CDR3 is 12 residues long. Trimming pared 2 bases from V and 8 bases from J, leaving 12 bases between. Full variable domain (outside the CDR3, taken from reference TRBV29-1 and TRBJ1-2): SAVISQKPSRDICQRGTSLTIQCQVDSQVTMMFWYRQQPGQSLTLIATANQGSEATYESGFVIDKFPISRPNLTFSTLTVSNMSPEDSSIYLCSVEPGVDGYTFGSGTRLTVV.

The chain employs TRBV3-1 (or the pseudogene TRBV3-2) and TRBJ1-5, with D maybe TRBD1 (6 bases). The CDR3 is 14 residues long. V was trimmed by 4 bases and J by 4 bases, leaving 11 bases between them. CDR1 and CDR2 from the germline V gene are LGHDT and YNNKEL (reference sequence). CDR3 coding DNA: TGTGCCAGCAGCCGGACAGCGGGAAATCAGCCCCAGCATTTT. Protein product: CASSRTAGNQPQHF.

CDR3 protein: CASSLSGGETQYF. As DNA, the CDR3 is TGTGCCAGCAGCTTGTCAGGGGGGGAGACCCAGTACTTC. V usage is TRBV5-4 and J usage is TRBJ2-5; possible D gene TRBD1, 7 bases. The CDR3 is 13 amino acids. Trimming shortened V by 1 base and J by 5 bases, and 9 bases separated the two germline ends. Germline V gives CDR1 SGHNT, CDR2 YYREEE (reference sequence). The variable domain in full, completed from reference TRBV5-4 and TRBJ2-5, reads ETGVTQSPTHLIKTRGQQVTLRCSSQSGHNTVSWYQQALGQGPQFIFQYYREEENGRGNFPPRFSGLQFPNYSSELNVNALELDDSALYLCASSLSGGETQYFGPGTRLLVL.

The V call is TRBV2, the J call TRBJ1-3, with D hard to call. This CDR3 has 12 residues. Per the germline V gene, CDR1 is SNHLY and CDR2 is FYNNEI. V lost 6 bases and J lost 3, with 6 bases in between. This CDR3 is CASRDLGNTIYF. CDR3 nucleotides: TGTGCCAGCAGGGACCTTGGAAACACCATATATTTT.

The chain has TRBV19 and TRBJ1-5; D uncertain. This CDR3 contains 13 residues. Germline V lookup: CDR1 LNHDA, CDR2 SQIVND (reference sequence). Trimming shortened V by 5 bases and J by 5 bases, and 10 bases separated the two germline ends. CDR3 protein: CASSLGPYQPQHF. CDR3 sequence (DNA): TGTGCCAGTAGTCTTGGTCCCTATCAGCCCCAGCATTTT.

V is TRBV30 and J is TRBJ2-3, with TRBD2 matching over 7 bases. Losses at the gene ends were 5 bases for V and 5 bases for J; bases not matched to a gene: 4. CDR1 GTSNPN and CDR2 SVGIG come from the germline V gene (reference sequence). The CDR3 is 12 residues long. The CDR3 spells CAWGREGDTQYF. The CDR3, as DNA: TGTGCCTGGGGGAGGGAGGGAGATACGCAGTATTTT.

The rearrangement links TRBV28 to TRBJ1-4, with no clear D. Trimming removed 4 bases at V and 0 bases at J, with 9 bases between. Germline V lookup: CDR1 MDHEN, CDR2 SYDVKM. This CDR3 comprises 15 residues. This CDR3 is CASSSGSATNEKLFF. The CDR3 region has the DNA TGTGCCAGCAGTTCCGGGTCTGCAACTAATGAAAAACTGTTTTTT.

For this clone: This sample includes further DNA sequences coding for the same CDR3. The chain has TRBV6-2 or TRBV6-3 and TRBJ2-5; D uncertain. Deletions cut 0 bases from V and 5 bases from J, with 4 bases between. The CDR3 sequence is 12 residues long. Germline V gene lookup returns CDR1 MNHEY and CDR2 SVGEGT. The CDR3 loop reads CASSYSSETQYF. The DNA for the CDR3 is TGTGCCAGCAGTTACTCGTCGGAGACCCAGTACTTC.

V is TRBV5-4 and J is TRBJ2-1; D is unresolved. V was shortened by 5 bases and J by 3 bases, with 3 bases between the two germline ends. Germline CDR1 and CDR2: SGHNT and YYREEE (reference sequence). The CDR3 covers 11 residues. The CDR3 sequence is CASSVYNEQFF. DNA of the CDR3: TGTGCCAGCAGTGTCTACAATGAGCAGTTCTTC.

The chain uses TRBV19 and TRBJ2-1; TRBD2 is a possible D gene (5 bases). The CDR3 extends over 14 amino acids. The germline V gene has CDR1 LNHDA and CDR2 SQIVND (reference sequence). The V gene lost 6 bases and the J gene lost 4 bases, with 13 bases spanning the gap. CDR3 residues: CASSIQDFYNEQFF. The CDR3 DNA reads as TGTGCCAGTAGCATCCAGGACTTTTACAATGAGCAGTTCTTC.

V usage is TRBV7-2 and J usage is TRBJ2-7, with 11 bases lining up with TRBD2. The CDR3 is 14 residues long. Germline lookup yields CDR1 SGHTA and CDR2 FQGNSA. V trimming: 6 bases; J trimming: 5 bases; junction bases outside the gene matches: 6. For the CDR3, the DNA is TGTGCCAGCAGACCTAGCGGGGGGCAAAACGAGCAGTACTTC. This sequence encodes CASRPSGGQNEQYF.

The chain uses TRBV4-1 and TRBJ2-7; the D gene is possibly TRBD1 (6 bases). The CDR3 extends over 15 amino acids. V was clipped by 4 bases and J by 0 bases, with 13 bases between them. In germline, CDR1 is MGHRA, CDR2 YSYEKL. The DNA of the CDR3 is TGCGCCAGCAGCCTCGCTACAGGGAGCTCCTACGAGCAGTACTTC. Translating it yields CASSLATGSSYEQYF.

The V call is TRBV15, the J call TRBJ1-1; D is uncertain. The CDR3 spans 12 residues. Germline assignment: CDR1 LNHNV and CDR2 YYDKDF (reference sequence). V was trimmed by 3 bases and J by 2 bases, leaving 4 bases between them. CDR3 sequence: CATSRYNTEAFF. In DNA form, the CDR3 reads TGTGCCACCAGCAGGTACAACACTGAAGCTTTCTTT.

The rearrangement links TRBV6-5 to TRBJ2-7, with D possibly being TRBD2 (6 bases). CDR1 MNHEY and CDR2 SVGAGI come from the germline V gene. Trimming took off 8 bases at V and 3 bases at J, with 17 bases between the two ends. There are 14 residues in the CDR3. CDR3 sequence: CASRPLEGSYEQYF. As DNA, the CDR3 is TGTGCCAGCCGCCCCCTGGAGGGTAGCTACGAGCAGTACTTC.